This is a list of T cell receptor beta chains from one sample in a study of cytomegalovirus exposure and HLA in healthy donors. The assay was immunoSEQ multiplex PCR, and TCRdb's table has in-frame clones only and misses some. The top ten clones hold 0.24% of a sample with under 250,000 clones, 80% to 90% of them seen once. The sequenced sample consisted of PBMCs. These receptors all stem from a girl aged 2 to 10 in good health and CMV-seronegative. Both conserved end residues are part of each CDR3. The order of the fields is CDR3 protein, J gene, V gene.

CDR3: CSVGLLGSTDTQYF
J: TRBJ2-3
V: TRBV29-1

CDR3: CASSFLVSRRSSPLHF
J: TRBJ1-6
V: TRBV27

CDR3: CSPASAETQYF
J: TRBJ2-5
V: TRBV29-1

CDR3: CASSWAGTGAQEQYF
J: TRBJ2-5
V: TRBV5-6

CDR3: CASSDKGDWASGANVLTF
J: TRBJ2-6
V: TRBV6-4

CDR3: CASSIAVRGQGNTEAFF
J: TRBJ1-1
V: TRBV19

CDR3: CASSWKRGGTEAFF
J: TRBJ1-1
V: TRBV6-1

CDR3: CASSLRLSNTGELFF
J: TRBJ2-2
V: TRBV28

CDR3: CASSFLTSGDRNEQFF
J: TRBJ2-1
V: TRBV7-6

CDR3: CASSASDTQYF
J: TRBJ2-3
V: TRBV9

CDR3: CASNAGYGYTF
J: TRBJ1-2
V: TRBV6-1

CDR3: CAISEVELHGYTF
J: TRBJ1-2
V: TRBV10-3

CDR3: CASSLRDREAIEQYF
J: TRBJ2-7
V: TRBV5-8

CDR3: CADRTSGGTETQYF
J: TRBJ2-5
V: TRBV2

CDR3: CASSRGGVGEQFF
J: TRBJ2-1
V: TRBV11-3

CDR3: CASSYSAGNTEAFF
J: TRBJ1-1
V: TRBV6-5

CDR3: CASLGTGANVLTF
J: TRBJ2-6
V: TRBV27

CDR3: CASSPGLAGAEDTQYF
J: TRBJ2-3
V: TRBV5-1

CDR3: CASSSQLAGSSYEQYF
J: TRBJ2-7
V: TRBV5-4

CDR3: CASNPGPNYGYTF
J: TRBJ1-2
V: TRBV7-8

CDR3: CASSLFSGSSYEQYF
J: TRBJ2-7
V: TRBV27

CDR3: CASSQATSGAPYEQYF
J: TRBJ2-7
V: TRBV4-1

CDR3: CASSTAVSYNEQFF
J: TRBJ2-1
V: TRBV10-1

CDR3: CASRDRVNQPQHF
J: TRBJ1-5
V: TRBV2

CDR3: CASSPRTENTEAFF
J: TRBJ1-1
V: TRBV21-1

CDR3: CASSFRLAGGWYNEQFF
J: TRBJ2-1
V: TRBV27

CDR3: CASSLLGAAQYF
J: TRBJ2-5
V: TRBV11-2

CDR3: CASSARDRVYEQYF
J: TRBJ2-7
V: TRBV6-1

CDR3: CSASRSGRAYF
J: TRBJ2-5
V: TRBV20-1

CDR3: CASSRQPGTEAFF
J: TRBJ1-1
V: TRBV10-1

CDR3: CASLISGSTDTQYF
J: TRBJ2-3
V: TRBV6-1

CDR3: CAWSVGAPNQPQHF
J: TRBJ1-5
V: TRBV30

CDR3: CASSSRTGTPYEQYF
J: TRBJ2-7
V: TRBV19

CDR3: CAISESGGSNRTVRYTDTQYF
J: TRBJ2-3
V: TRBV10-3

CDR3: CASSTLRETQYF
J: TRBJ2-5
V: TRBV5-1

CDR3: CATSRDLSYEQYF
J: TRBJ2-7
V: TRBV15

CDR3: CASRGAGDTEAFF
J: TRBJ1-1
V: TRBV19

CDR3: CASSLARSQETQYF
J: TRBJ2-5
V: TRBV5-1

CDR3: CASSLSGTSYNEQFF
J: TRBJ2-1
V: TRBV7-6

CDR3: CASSYFPGQSPYEQYF
J: TRBJ2-7
V: TRBV6-5

CDR3: CASSTSSYEQYF
J: NA
V: TRBV10-1

CDR3: CASSQERLGGPQETQYF
J: TRBJ2-5
V: TRBV4-1

CDR3: CASSHRDSGANVLTF
J: TRBJ2-6
V: TRBV5-6

CDR3: CASSLAVSGYNEQFF
J: TRBJ2-1
V: TRBV5-1

CDR3: CASSMTPHNYGYTF
J: TRBJ1-2
V: TRBV27

CDR3: CASSLLRLITDTQYF
J: TRBJ2-3
V: TRBV7-2

CDR3: CASSSRDRGATLDGYTF
J: TRBJ1-2
V: TRBV7-9

CDR3: CASKRSQESNTEAFF
J: TRBJ1-1
V: TRBV27

CDR3: CASRGVAKNIQYF
J: TRBJ2-4
V: TRBV19

CDR3: CATSRRSGTSGRTDTQYF
J: TRBJ2-3
V: TRBV15

CDR3: CASSKHRGRLNQPQHF
J: TRBJ1-5
V: TRBV21-1

CDR3: CASSPLAGGPWDEQFF
J: TRBJ2-1
V: TRBV4-1

CDR3: CASSYQQGARQPQHF
J: TRBJ1-5
V: TRBV6-6

CDR3: CASSQGGRRGDEQYF
J: TRBJ2-7
V: TRBV14

CDR3: CASGLGQGADTQYF
J: TRBJ2-3
V: TRBV12-5

CDR3: CASSPPRGNEQFF
J: TRBJ2-1
V: TRBV27

CDR3: CASSLDRVGVEQYF
J: TRBJ2-7
V: TRBV5-6

CDR3: CASSGGGHSYEQYF
J: TRBJ2-7
V: TRBV5-4

CDR3: CASSLATGGFYEQYF
J: TRBJ2-7
V: TRBV5-1